What follows are 26 T cell receptor beta chains derived from one specimen sequenced in a study of Graves' ophthalmopathy and Graves' hyperthyroidism. Transcripts of RNA were the source for amplifying TCR beta CDR3 regions. HTBI primers were used in a first-round RT-PCR, which preceded a second-round multiplex PCR. TCRdb re-derived calls from the multiplex PCR reads in MiXCR, one entry per CDR3 protein. The sample carries approximately 460,000 distinct CDR3 sequences, approximately 15% recorded once. The sequencing input was blood. All receptors come from a woman aged 25 to 39 with Graves' ophthalmopathy.

This chain links TRBV28 with TRBJ2-5, with 13 bases matching TRBD2. With 3 bases clipped from V and 5 bases from J, the junction kept 6 bases outside the gene matches. The germline CDR1 and CDR2 sequences are MDHEN and SYDVKM. The CDR3 loop spans 16 amino acids. In DNA form, the CDR3 reads TGTGCCAGCAGTTTCGGACTAGCGGGAGATAGGGAGACCCAGTACTTC. Amino acid sequence: CASSFGLAGDRETQYF.

This clonotype came up many times. Here the CDR3 reads CASSYGEGGYTF. DNA for the CDR3: TGTGCCAGCAGTTACGGTGAGGGTGGCTACACCTTC. The chain recombines TRBV6-5 with TRBJ1-2; D is uncertain. This CDR3 is 12 amino acids long. V lost 2 bases, J lost 7 bases, and 8 bases lay in between. The germline V gene has CDR1 MNHEY and CDR2 SVGAGI.

At least ten counts were recorded for this clonotype. The CDR3 nucleotides read TGTGCCAGTTCTACTAGCGCGGGGAGGAACCAGTACTTC. It encodes CASSTSAGRNQYF. V gene TRBV19 combines with J gene TRBJ2-5; 7 bases line up with TRBD2. Looked up from germline, CDR1 is LNHDA and CDR2 is SQIVND (reference sequence). There are 13 residues in the CDR3. V trimming: 8 bases; J trimming: 10 bases; junction bases outside the gene matches: 13.

The table lists this clonotype with many counts. The chain combines TRBV20-1 with TRBJ2-7; a possible D gene is TRBD2 (6 bases). The CDR3 runs to 14 residues. CDR1 DFQATT and CDR2 SNEGSKA come from the germline V gene (reference sequence). The V gene lost 3 bases and the J gene lost 4 bases, with 16 bases spanning the gap. In DNA, the CDR3 is TGCAGTGCTAGTCCGACTAGTTCTCATTACGAGCAGTACTTC. Translation gives CSASPTSSHYEQYF.

V and J are TRBV6-5 and TRBJ1-1; no clear D. The CDR3 length is 14 residues. V was trimmed by 2 bases and J by 4 bases, leaving 11 bases between them. CDR1 and CDR2 from the germline V gene are MNHEY and SVGAGI. CDR3 region: CASSYTGIVTEAFF. Here the CDR3 DNA reads TGTGCCAGCAGTTACACCGGGATCGTCACTGAAGCTTTCTTT.

This clonotype has ten or more counts. DNA for the CDR3: TGTGCCAGCAGCTCGATTTCCGTCGGAGGCGAGACCCAGTACTTC. It yields the protein CASSSISVGGETQYF. The chain couples TRBV7-6 to TRBJ2-5, with D perhaps TRBD2 (5 bases). The CDR3 contains 15 residues. Germline CDR1 and CDR2: SGHVS and FNYEAQ. Trimming shortened V by 4 bases and J by 5 bases, and 17 bases separated the two germline ends.

At least ten counts were recorded for this clonotype. The chain combines TRBV20-1 with TRBJ2-7, with 8 nucleotides matching TRBD1. The germline V gene has CDR1 DFQATT and CDR2 SNEGSKA (reference sequence). This CDR3 contains 15 residues. V was clipped by 6 bases and J by 0 bases; unmatched bases: 10. The CDR3 loop reads CSAISRDRSSYEQYF. CDR3 nucleotides: TGCAGTGCCATCTCCCGGGACAGGAGCTCCTACGAGCAGTACTTC.

This clonotype was observed many times. V usage is TRBV29-1 and J usage is TRBJ1-2, with 10 bases fitting TRBD1. Germline V gene sequence: CDR1 SQVTM, CDR2 ANQGSEA. With V trimmed by 1 base and J by 4 bases, 6 bases remained unmatched. CDR3 length equals 15 residues. The CDR3 nucleotides are TGCAGCGTTGAAGGACAGGGGGCGTATGGCTATGGCTACACCTTC. Translation gives CSVEGQGAYGYGYTF.

This clonotype was observed many times. This chain joins TRBV11-2 and TRBJ2-5; D not resolved. Trimming shortened V by 5 bases and J by 0 bases, and 25 bases separated the two germline ends. The CDR3 runs to 19 residues. CDR1 SGHAT and CDR2 FQNNGV come from the germline V gene. CDR3 loop: CASSPQLLLGTRNQETQYF. The CDR3 nucleotides are TGTGCCAGCAGCCCCCAACTACTACTCGGCACTCGGAACCAAGAGACCCAGTACTTC.

Many counts were recorded for this clonotype. The CDR3, as DNA: TGCAGTGCTAGTCTTGGGGGGCCTGAGGAGACCCAGTACTTC. It codes for CSASLGGPEETQYF. The J gene is TRBJ2-5, the V gene TRBV20-1; D is perhaps TRBD1 or TRBD2 (6 bases each). The V end was cut by 3 bases, the J end by 5 bases, with 16 bases between. The CDR3 length is 14 residues. CDR1 is DFQATT, CDR2 SNEGSKA, per germline (reference sequence).

There are a few counts of this clonotype. The chain combines TRBV19 with TRBJ1-5; no definite D call. The V gene's germline CDR1 is LNHDA and CDR2 SQIVND (reference sequence). The CDR3 contains 15 residues. V was pared by 1 base and J by 5 bases, with 12 bases between. The CDR3 nucleotides are TGTGCCAGTAGTATAGGATGGGCCAGCCATCAGCCCCAGCATTTT. It codes for CASSIGWASHQPQHF.

Ten or more counts support this clonotype. The J gene is TRBJ2-2, the V gene TRBV27; 10 bases match TRBD1. Germline assignment: CDR1 MNHEY and CDR2 SMNVEV (reference sequence). V was pared by 0 bases and J by 6 bases, with 4 bases of the junction left unmatched. CDR3 length equals 16 residues. CDR3 residues: CASSLSGTGAPGELFF. CDR3 bases: TGTGCCAGCAGTTTATCTGGGACAGGGGCCCCCGGGGAGCTGTTTTTT.

This clonotype was counted many times. The chain links TRBV6-1 to TRBJ1-5; D remains unclear. Germline V gene lookup returns CDR1 MNHNS and CDR2 SASEGT. The CDR3 contains 13 residues. Trimming took off 7 bases at V and 2 bases at J, with 9 bases between the two ends. CDR3: CASKRTGNQPQHF. Written as DNA, the CDR3 is TGTGCCAGCAAGCGCACGGGCAATCAGCCCCAGCATTTT.

This clonotype was detected many times. The rearrangement joins TRBV12-3 or TRBV12-4 to TRBJ1-2; TRBD1 agrees at 8 bases. With 6 bases clipped from V and 4 bases from J, the junction kept 7 bases outside the gene matches. This CDR3 is 14 amino acids long. CDR3 DNA: TGTGCCAGCAGCATCACAGGGGGAGCCTATGGCTACACCTTC. This encodes CASSITGGAYGYTF.

This clonotype was recorded at least ten times. This chain links TRBV12-3 or TRBV12-4 with TRBJ2-7; TRBD2 matches 11 bases. V lost 5 bases to trimming and J lost 4 bases; unmatched junction nucleotides: 7. This CDR3 has 15 residues. In DNA form, the CDR3 reads TGTGCCAGCAGTGGTAGCCTAGCGGGGGGTTACGAGCAGTACTTC. Its protein is CASSGSLAGGYEQYF.

Turning to this clonotype: This may stem from a read error, because a much larger clone lies one nucleotide away. This chain joins TRBV19 and TRBJ1-5, with 7 bases fitting TRBD1. The germline V gene has CDR1 LNHDA and CDR2 SQIVND (reference sequence). The CDR3 is 16 residues long. CDR3 sequence reads: CASTETGARGNQPQQF. The CDR3 nucleotides are TGTGCCAGTACCGAAACAGGGGCCCGAGGCAATCAGCCCCAGCAGTTT.

This clonotype showed up many times. V is TRBV11-2 and J is TRBJ1-2, with TRBD1 as a possible D gene (6 bases). Trimming took off 3 bases at V and 8 bases at J, with 16 bases between the two ends. Germline lookup yields CDR1 SGHAT and CDR2 FQNNGV. This CDR3 contains 14 residues. Here the CDR3 DNA reads TGTGCCAGCAGCTTCAAAACAGGGCCCGGGGGCTACACCTTC. Translated, it gives CASSFKTGPGGYTF.

This clonotype was counted ten times or more. V usage is TRBV7-3 and J usage is TRBJ1-1; D perhaps matches TRBD1 (6 bases). The CDR3 is 13 residues long. Germline CDR1 reads SGHTA; CDR2 reads FQGTGA. Trimming pared 6 bases from V and 3 bases from J, leaving 11 bases between. The CDR3 region has the DNA TGTGCCAGCAGAACTACAGGGTACACTGAAGCTTTCTTT. This sequence encodes CASRTTGYTEAFF.

This clonotype was recorded many times. CDR3 protein: CAWSDNRGTQETQYF. The CDR3 coding sequence is TGTGCCTGGAGTGATAACAGGGGTACACAAGAGACCCAGTACTTC. The V gene is TRBV30, the J gene TRBJ2-5, with 7 bases fitting TRBD1. Trimming cost V 1 base and J 2 bases; bases outside gene matches: 7. The CDR3 is 15 residues long. The V gene's germline CDR1 is GTSNPN and CDR2 SVGIG (reference sequence).

This clonotype was counted many times. V gene TRBV7-8 combines with J gene TRBJ1-5; maybe TRBD1 (5 bases). Trimming cost V 2 bases and J 8 bases, with 10 bases left between them. The CDR3 contains 13 residues. Germline V gene lookup returns CDR1 SGHVS and CDR2 FQNEAQ. CDR3 nucleotide sequence: TGTGCCAGCAGCTTATGGGGGATTGAGCCCCAGCATTTT. This encodes CASSLWGIEPQHF.

The rearrangement links TRBV12-3 or TRBV12-4 to TRBJ1-1; a weak D match, TRBD1 (5 bases). Trimming removed 6 bases at V and 1 base at J, with 15 bases between. This CDR3 has 15 residues. For the CDR3, the DNA is TGTGCCAGCAGCCCGTGGGAACAGGCGAACACTGAAGCTTTCTTT. Translating gives CASSPWEQANTEAFF.

This clonotype was recorded many times. V and J are TRBV12-3 or TRBV12-4 and TRBJ2-2; D tentatively fits TRBD1 or TRBD2 (5 bases each). The V end lost 8 bases, the J end lost 2 bases, and 9 bases lay between the germline ends. The CDR3 loop spans 13 amino acids. CDR3 amino acids: CASRGPNTGELFF. CDR3 coding DNA: TGTGCCAGCCGGGGCCCAAACACCGGGGAGCTGTTTTTT.

The sample holds many counts of this clonotype. The J gene is TRBJ2-7, the V gene TRBV27, with D perhaps being TRBD1 or TRBD2 (5 bases each). Germline loops: CDR1 MNHEY, CDR2 SMNVEV (reference sequence). The CDR3 has 15 residues. Trimming removed 3 bases at V and 1 base at J, with 13 bases between. The CDR3: CASSFYSGRSYEQYF. The CDR3 DNA sequence: TGTGCCAGCAGTTTTTATTCGGGACGGTCCTACGAGCAGTACTTC.

This clonotype was counted many times. The chain's CDR3 is CSARDPGLANEQYF. The CDR3 DNA reads as TGCAGTGCTAGAGATCCGGGACTAGCAAACGAGCAGTACTTC. The chain links TRBV20-1 to TRBJ2-7, with 9 bases fitting TRBD2. J was trimmed by 5 bases and V by 0 bases; bases with no gene match: 5. CDR3 length: 14 residues. Germline lookup yields CDR1 DFQATT and CDR2 SNEGSKA (reference sequence).

This clonotype was picked up many times. The genes are TRBV4-1 and TRBJ1-2, with D hard to call. Germline V CDR1 and CDR2: MGHRA, YSYEKL. Trimming pared 0 bases from V and 1 base from J, leaving 18 bases between. There are 18 residues in the CDR3. This chain's CDR3 is CASSQENTLSPFNYGYTF. The CDR3, as DNA: TGCGCCAGCAGCCAAGAAAACACCCTAAGCCCCTTTAACTATGGCTACACCTTC.

This clonotype was counted ten times or more. The chain has TRBV20-1 and TRBJ2-5, with a tentative D call TRBD1 (6 bases). The CDR3 covers 15 residues. From germline, CDR1 is DFQATT and CDR2 SNEGSKA (reference sequence). V lost 4 bases to trimming and J lost 1 base, with 16 bases between them. The CDR3 DNA reads TGCAGTGCTAACCACAGGGCCTTACGCCAAGAGACCCAGTACTTC. Residues: CSANHRALRQETQYF.